This T cell receptor beta chain was identified in a study of blood T cells in healthy people across ages. For the second PCR, which ran for about 6 to 11 cycles, a sample-barcoded 5' primer and a J-beta primer mix were used. TCRdb called the 5' RACE reads again in MiXCR, with one record for every CDR3 protein. The data show 760,000 or so distinct CDR3 sequences, 20% to 30% seen once. There are a few counts of this clonotype. CDR3 size: 14 residues. V gave up 9 bases and J gave up 1 base, with 14 bases separating them. CDR1 MDHEN and CDR2 SYDVKM come from the germline V gene. These same records also appear under a second study, on T cells of mothers and their children.

Sequencing used blood. The rearrangement links TRBV28 to TRBJ2-3; D might be TRBD2 (6 bases). The sequence came from a boy younger than 18 in good health. The CDR3 region has the DNA TGTGCCAGGTCAAGCGGGCCAGGCACAGATACGCAGTATTTT. Protein product: CARSSGPGTDTQYF.